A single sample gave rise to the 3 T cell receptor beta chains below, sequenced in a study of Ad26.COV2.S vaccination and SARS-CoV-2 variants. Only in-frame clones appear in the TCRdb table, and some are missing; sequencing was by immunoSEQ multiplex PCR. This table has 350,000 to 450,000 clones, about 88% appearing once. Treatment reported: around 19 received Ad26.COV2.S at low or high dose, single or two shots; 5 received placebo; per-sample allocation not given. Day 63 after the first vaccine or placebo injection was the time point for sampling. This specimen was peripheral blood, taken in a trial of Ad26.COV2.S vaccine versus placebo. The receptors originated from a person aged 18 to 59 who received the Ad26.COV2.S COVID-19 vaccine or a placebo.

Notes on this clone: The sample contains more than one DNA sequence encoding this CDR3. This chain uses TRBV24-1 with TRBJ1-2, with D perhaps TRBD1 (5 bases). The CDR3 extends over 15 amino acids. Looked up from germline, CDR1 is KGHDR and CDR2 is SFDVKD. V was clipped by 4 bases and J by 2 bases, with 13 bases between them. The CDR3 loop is CATSDPGTGNYGYTF. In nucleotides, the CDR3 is TGTGCCACCAGTGACCCCGGGACTGGGAACTATGGCTACACCTTC.

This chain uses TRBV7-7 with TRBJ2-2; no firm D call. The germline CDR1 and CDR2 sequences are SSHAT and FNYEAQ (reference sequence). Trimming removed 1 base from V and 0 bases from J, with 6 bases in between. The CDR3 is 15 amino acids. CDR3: CASSLGPSNTGELFF. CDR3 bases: TGTGCCAGCAGCTTAGGCCCCTCGAACACCGGGGAGCTGTTTTTT.

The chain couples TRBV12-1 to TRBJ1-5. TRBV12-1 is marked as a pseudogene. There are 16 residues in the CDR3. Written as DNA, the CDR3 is TGTGCCAGCAGCCCCCTCCCGGCAGACAGCAATCAGCCCCAGCATTTT. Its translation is CASSPLPADSNQPQHF.